These 14 T cell receptor beta chains were all obtained from the same sample, sequenced in a study of sequential checkpoint blockade in melanoma. This table comes from immunoSEQ multiplex PCR, and its TCRdb copy is limited to in-frame clones, with some not included. The data hold about 22,000 clones, with approximately 80% observed a single time. Treatment described: randomized to nivolumab then ipilimumab (arm A) or the reverse (arm B). Material: CD8+ T cells sorted from blood (inferred from file names), obtained from a patient given nivolumab and ipilimumab in sequence. The receptor source for this set is a human donor with melanoma.

This clone appeared a single time. This chain uses TRBV30 with TRBJ2-7; 10 bases agree with TRBD2. The CDR3 covers 14 residues. Per the germline V gene, CDR1 is GTSNPN and CDR2 is SVGIG (reference sequence). J gave up 4 bases and V 5 bases, and 8 bases lay outside the gene matches. This CDR3 is CAWDLAGGGYEQYF. The CDR3 bases are TGTGCCTGGGACTTAGCGGGAGGTGGGTACGAGCAGTACTTC.

This clone was observed a handful of times. Sequence at one end of the junction differs from germline and may be a read error. This rearrangement joins TRBV7-9 to TRBJ2-3; unclear D gene. In germline, CDR1 is SEHNR, CDR2 FQNEAQ (reference sequence). There are 14 residues in the CDR3. The CDR3 spells CASRLEASTDTQYF. CDR3 DNA: TGTGCCAGCAGATTAGAAGCTAGCACAGATACGCAGTATTTT.

This clone was seen only a few times. The chain links TRBV7-2 to TRBJ2-3; D gene uncertain. Trimming removed 0 bases at V and 0 bases at J, with 10 bases between. The CDR3 length is 16 residues. Germline assignment: CDR1 SGHTA and CDR2 FQGNSA. The CDR3 sequence: CASSLAGAASTDTQYF. The CDR3 bases are TGTGCCAGCAGCTTAGCCGGTGCGGCAAGCACAGATACGCAGTATTTT.

The chain employs TRBV14 and TRBJ1-5; unclear D gene. V lost 3 bases and J 0 bases, leaving 3 bases between the germline ends. The germline CDR1 and CDR2 sequences are SGHDN and FVKESK. This CDR3 is 13 amino acids long. The CDR3, as DNA: TGTGCCAGCAGCCACTATAGCAATCAGCCCCAGCATTTT. Its translation: CASSHYSNQPQHF.

The chain combines TRBV5-6 with TRBJ2-7; D perhaps matches TRBD1 (7 bases). Germline V gene lookup returns CDR1 SGHDT and CDR2 YYEEEE. V lost 4 bases and J lost 3, with 20 bases in between. CDR3 length: 16 residues. As DNA, the CDR3 is TGTGCCAGCAGCAATAACCCAGGGGGAGGATACTACGAGCAGTACTTC. It translates to CASSNNPGGGYYEQYF.

The chain uses TRBV28 and TRBJ1-1; weak D call: TRBD1 (5 bases). The germline V gene encodes CDR1 MDHEN and CDR2 SYDVKM. The CDR3 covers 17 residues. Trimming left V 5 bases short and J 5 bases short, with 24 bases between. The CDR3 nucleotides are TGTGCCAGCAGTCCCATGTTCGGGGACTACCAAGGGACTGAAGCTTTCTTT. Its protein is CASSPMFGDYQGTEAFF.

The rearrangement links TRBV12-5 to TRBJ1-1; D is unresolved. CDR3 length: 13 amino acids. Germline V gene sequence: CDR1 LGHNT, CDR2 FRNRAP. The V end lost 1 base, the J end lost 5 bases, and 8 bases lay between the germline ends. DNA of the CDR3: TGTGCTAGTGGTTTGGAGAAACAGACTGAAGCTTTCTTT. Amino acid sequence: CASGLEKQTEAFF.

The rearrangement joins TRBV10-3 to TRBJ2-7, with TRBD1 identical over 10 bases. CDR3 length equals 14 residues. Germline V gene data show CDR1 as ENHRY and CDR2 as SYGVKD. V shed 10 bases and J 5 bases; nucleotides not matched to a gene: 11. This chain's CDR3 is CATSGTGAFHEQYF. CDR3 DNA: TGTGCCACCTCGGGGACAGGGGCTTTCCACGAGCAGTACTTC.

J is TRBJ1-2 and V is TRBV5-1; 8 bases agree with TRBD1. The J segment lost 4 bases and the V segment lost 3 bases, leaving 11 bases of the junction unmatched. The CDR3 loop spans 16 amino acids. The germline V gene has CDR1 SGHRS and CDR2 YFSETQ. In DNA form, the CDR3 reads TGCGCCAGCAGCTGGACAGGGTCCGGGAGCGGCTATGGCTACACCTTC. Translation: CASSWTGSGSGYGYTF.

The J gene is TRBJ1-1, the V gene TRBV16; no firm D call. The length of the CDR3 is 12 residues. Germline loops: CDR1 KGHSY, CDR2 FQNENV. Trimming removed 2 bases from V and 4 bases from J, with 5 bases in between. The CDR3 sequence is CASSQVVTEAFF. The CDR3 DNA follows: TGTGCCAGCAGCCAAGTCGTCACTGAAGCTTTCTTT.

This clone was seen a few times. The V and J genes are TRBV7-2 and TRBJ2-2; 7 positions match TRBD2. The CDR3 totals 14 residues. After removal of 2 bases from V and 5 bases from J, the junction contained 2 bases not matched to a gene. The germline CDR1 and CDR2 sequences are SGHTA and FQGNSA. CDR3 nucleotides: TGTGCCAGCAGCTTATGGGGAGGGACCGGGGAGCTGTTTTTT. This translates into CASSLWGGTGELFF.

V usage is TRBV7-9 and J usage is TRBJ2-3; TRBD2 might be the D (5 bases). Germline CDR1 and CDR2: SEHNR and FQNEAQ (reference sequence). The V end was cut by 5 bases, the J end by 2 bases, with 14 bases between. This CDR3 comprises 15 residues. The CDR3 sequence: CASSGLGVTTDTQYF. CDR3 sequence (DNA): TGTGCCAGCAGCGGACTCGGGGTCACCACAGATACGCAGTATTTT.

V usage is TRBV6-5 and J usage is TRBJ2-1, with 7 nucleotides matching TRBD1. V shed 5 bases, J shed 7 bases, and the junction held 8 bases outside the gene matches. The germline V gene encodes CDR1 MNHEY and CDR2 SVGAGI. This CDR3 has 14 residues. The CDR3 region has the DNA TGTGCCAGCAGTAGTACAGGGGAATGGAATGAGCAGTTCTTC. Translating gives CASSSTGEWNEQFF.

This chain joins TRBV27 and TRBJ1-5; possibly TRBD1 for D (5 bases). The V end was cut by 4 bases, the J end by 3 bases, with 10 bases between. Germline V CDR1 and CDR2: MNHEY, SMNVEV (reference sequence). The CDR3 loop spans 14 amino acids. The CDR3 spells CASSYRQNNQPQHF. In nucleotides, the CDR3 is TGTGCCAGCAGTTACCGACAGAACAATCAGCCCCAGCATTTT.